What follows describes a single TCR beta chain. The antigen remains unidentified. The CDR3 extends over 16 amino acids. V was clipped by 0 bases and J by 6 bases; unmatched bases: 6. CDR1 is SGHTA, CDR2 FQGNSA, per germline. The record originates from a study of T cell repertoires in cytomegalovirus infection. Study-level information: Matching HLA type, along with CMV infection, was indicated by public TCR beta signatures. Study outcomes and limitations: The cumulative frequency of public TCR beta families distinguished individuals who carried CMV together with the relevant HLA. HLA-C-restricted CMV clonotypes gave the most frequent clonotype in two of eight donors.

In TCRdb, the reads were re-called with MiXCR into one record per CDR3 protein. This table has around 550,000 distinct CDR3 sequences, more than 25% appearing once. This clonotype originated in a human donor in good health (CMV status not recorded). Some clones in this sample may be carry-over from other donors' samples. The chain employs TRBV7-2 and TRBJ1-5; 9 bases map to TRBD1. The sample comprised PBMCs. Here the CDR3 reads CASSLAFGQGTQPQHF. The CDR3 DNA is TGTGCCAGCAGCTTAGCCTTCGGACAGGGGACTCAGCCCCAGCATTTT.